The subject of this entry is one T cell receptor beta chain. The antigen is undetermined. The sample comes from a study of blood T cells in healthy people across ages. General study findings and limits: Higher diversity, along with more naive CD4+ cells, distinguished long-lived donors from aged donors. For the donors, CMV status was unknown and possibly confounded expanded clonotype changes.

The use of a sample-barcoded 5' primer and a J-beta primer mix characterized a second PCR of roughly 6 to 11 cycles. Every single cDNA molecule received a tag from a template-switch adaptor with 12 random nucleotides. TCRdb reanalysed the 5' RACE reads using MiXCR and keeps one entry per CDR3 protein. The repertoire has roughly 2 million distinct CDR3 sequences, roughly 50% of them found once; the top ten carry around 2.1%. CDR1 and CDR2 from the germline V gene are WSHSY and SAAADI. This CDR3 has 16 amino acids. V was trimmed by 3 bases and J by 4 bases, leaving 18 bases between them. This clonotype was obtained from a middle-aged woman in good health. Sequencing was carried out using blood. This chain uses TRBV10-2 with TRBJ1-2, with a possible D match to TRBD1 (6 bases). The CDR3 sequence is CASSESGDTGVYGYTF. The CDR3 region has the DNA TGCGCCAGCAGTGAATCGGGGGACACCGGAGTCTATGGCTACACCTTC.